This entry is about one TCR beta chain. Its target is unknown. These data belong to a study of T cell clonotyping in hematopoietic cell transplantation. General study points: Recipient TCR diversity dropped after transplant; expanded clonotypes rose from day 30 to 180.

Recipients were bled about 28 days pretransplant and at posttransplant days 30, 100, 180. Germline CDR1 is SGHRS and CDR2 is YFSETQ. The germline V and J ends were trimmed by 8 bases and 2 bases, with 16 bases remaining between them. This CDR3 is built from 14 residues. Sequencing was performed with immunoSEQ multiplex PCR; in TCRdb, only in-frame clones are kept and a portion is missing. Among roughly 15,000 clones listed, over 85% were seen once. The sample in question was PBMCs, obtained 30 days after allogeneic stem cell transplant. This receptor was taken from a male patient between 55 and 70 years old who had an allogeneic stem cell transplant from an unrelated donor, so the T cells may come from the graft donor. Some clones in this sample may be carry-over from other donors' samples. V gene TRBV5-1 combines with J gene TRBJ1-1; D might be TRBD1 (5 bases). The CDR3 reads CASQGVGVNTEAFF. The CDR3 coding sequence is TGCGCCAGTCAAGGGGTAGGGGTTAACACTGAAGCTTTCTTT.